This T cell receptor (beta chain) was observed in a study of blood T cell repertoires in COVID-19. This table comes from immunoSEQ multiplex PCR, and its TCRdb copy is limited to in-frame clones, with some not included. Counted here are about 42,000 clones, 85% to 90% occurring once; the ten biggest clones make up around 3%. J lost 4 bases, V lost 3 bases, and 8 bases had no gene match. This CDR3 is built from 16 residues. Germline loops: CDR1 LNHDA, CDR2 SQIVND (reference sequence). V gene TRBV19 combines with J gene TRBJ2-3; 9 nucleotides agree with TRBD2. The receptor was isolated from a man between 50 and 59 years old with active COVID-19. Sequencing used peripheral blood. Written as DNA, the CDR3 is TGTGCCAGTAGTATTCAACCGGGACTAGCATCAGATACGCAGTATTTT. Its translation is CASSIQPGLASDTQYF.